The 18 T cell receptor beta chains below come from one sample, sequenced in a study of T-cell memory formation after mild COVID-19. A single record per CDR3 protein comes from TCRdb applying MiXCR to the 5' RACE reads. The table records about 540,000 distinct CDR3 sequences, 20% of them present only once. Sample: PBMCs or a T cell subset sorted from them (not recorded which). Receptors were obtained from an adult woman who had mild COVID-19 (a few samples of this study predate the infection). Cell type and time point are not known.

At least ten counts were recorded for this clonotype. The chain is built from TRBV12-3 or TRBV12-4 and TRBJ2-3; TRBD1 agrees at 9 bases. Losses at the gene ends were 3 bases for V and 2 bases for J; bases not matched to a gene: 3. The CDR3 is made up of 15 amino acids. The CDR3 coding sequence is TGTGCCAGCAGTTTTGGGACAGGGATCACAGATACGCAGTATTTT. It is translated as CASSFGTGITDTQYF.

The chain links TRBV12-3 or TRBV12-4 to TRBJ2-3; D unresolved. The CDR3 runs to 12 residues. V was pared by 2 bases and J by 8 bases, with 8 bases between. The CDR3, as DNA: TGTGCCAGCAGTTTACGGCTAGTTACGCAGTATTTT. This sequence encodes CASSLRLVTQYF.

This rearrangement joins TRBV5-5 to TRBJ2-7; the D call may be TRBD1 or TRBD2 (5 bases each). The CDR3 is 16 amino acids. The V and J ends lost 6 bases and 0 bases respectively, with 19 bases between them. Germline CDR1 and CDR2: SGHKS and YYEKEE (reference sequence). CDR3 in amino acids: CASILGVGVSSYEQYF. CDR3 sequence (DNA): TGTGCCAGCATCCTGGGGGTAGGGGTAAGCTCCTACGAGCAGTACTTC.

V and J are TRBV7-9 and TRBJ1-1; D unresolved. Germline CDR1 reads SEHNR; CDR2 reads FQNEAQ (reference sequence). This CDR3 comprises 13 residues. V gave up 1 base and J gave up 4 bases, with 7 bases separating them. The CDR3 region is CASSLGTSTEAFF. DNA of the CDR3: TGTGCCAGCAGCTTAGGCACGAGCACTGAAGCTTTCTTT.

The chain uses TRBV24-1 and TRBJ2-1; 7 bases line up with TRBD1. This CDR3 contains 11 residues. The junction had 7 bases not matched to a gene; V was cut back by 9 bases and J by 12 bases. The germline gives CDR1 KGHDR, CDR2 SFDVKD. In DNA form, the CDR3 reads TGTGCCACCTTAGACAGGGACGGGCAGTTCTTC. It translates to CATLDRDGQFF.

This clonotype was seen a few times. This sequence joins TRBV12-3 or TRBV12-4 and TRBJ2-7; the match to TRBD1 covers 8 bases. Germline trimming cut 5 bases from V and 1 base from J; bases unmatched to any gene: 1. The CDR3 has 13 residues. Here the CDR3 reads CASSGDRSYEQYF. In nucleotides, the CDR3 is TGTGCCAGCAGTGGGGACAGGTCCTACGAGCAGTACTTC.

The table lists this clonotype with a few counts. The J gene is TRBJ2-7, the V gene TRBV4-1, with 9 nucleotides matching TRBD1. This CDR3 spans 16 amino acids. Germline lookup yields CDR1 MGHRA and CDR2 YSYEKL. Unmatched junction bases numbered 10, after V lost 3 bases and J lost 4 bases. This CDR3 is CASSHAAGTGSYEQYF. The CDR3 region has the DNA TGCGCCAGCAGCCATGCCGCCGGGACAGGGTCTTACGAGCAGTACTTC.

The chain has TRBV13 and TRBJ1-3, with 7 bases identical to TRBD1. CDR3 length equals 14 residues. The junction had 3 bases not matched to a gene; V was cut back by 5 bases and J by 2 bases. The germline V gene has CDR1 PRHDT and CDR2 FYEKMQ (reference sequence). The CDR3 DNA sequence: TGTGCCAGCAGCCCTACAGGGGCTGGAAACACCATATATTTT. It yields the protein CASSPTGAGNTIYF.

The chain combines TRBV20-1 with TRBJ2-3; D is ambiguous. V gave up 6 bases and J gave up 0 bases, with 7 bases separating them. From germline, CDR1 is DFQATT and CDR2 SNEGSKA (reference sequence). CDR3 length equals 12 residues. DNA for the CDR3: TGCAGTGCACAATCTAGCACAGATACGCAGTATTTT. Translation gives CSAQSSTDTQYF.

The chain combines TRBV24-1 with TRBJ1-5, with TRBD1 as a possible D gene (5 bases). This CDR3 comprises 15 residues. Per the germline V gene, CDR1 is KGHDR and CDR2 is SFDVKD. Trimming cost V 2 bases and J 5 bases, with 12 bases left between them. The CDR3 DNA follows: TGTGCCACCAGTGATTCGAGGGGTGGGTATCAGCCCCAGCATTTT. This gives the protein CATSDSRGGYQPQHF.

This clonotype has a handful of counts. This sequence joins TRBV5-4 and TRBJ1-1; D is unresolved. Deletions cut 0 bases from V and 0 bases from J, with 9 bases between. From germline, CDR1 is SGHNT and CDR2 YYREEE (reference sequence). This CDR3 spans 15 amino acids. The CDR3 loop is CASSLAGYVNTEAFF. The CDR3 nucleotides are TGTGCCAGCAGCTTGGCCGGGTACGTGAACACTGAAGCTTTCTTT. The whole variable domain, remainder taken from reference TRBV5-4 and TRBJ1-1, is ETGVTQSPTHLIKTRGQQVTLRCSSQSGHNTVSWYQQALGQGPQFIFQYYREEENGRGNFPPRFSGLQFPNYSSELNVNALELDDSALYLCASSLAGYVNTEAFFGQGTRLTVV.

In this sample, this clonotype turned up a few times. J is TRBJ2-5 and V is TRBV7-9; perhaps TRBD2 as D (6 bases). There are 15 residues in the CDR3. Trimming shortened V by 0 bases and J by 3 bases, and 11 bases separated the two germline ends. Germline CDR1 reads SEHNR; CDR2 reads FQNEAQ (reference sequence). CDR3 coding DNA: TGTGCCAGCAGCTTAGCGGAGATAGCGGAAGAGACCCAGTACTTC. This encodes CASSLAEIAEETQYF.

The sample holds many counts of this clonotype. The chain is built from TRBV12-3 or TRBV12-4 and TRBJ2-1, with 9 bases lining up with TRBD2. CDR3 length: 15 residues. The ends lost 5 bases at V and 3 bases at J; junction bases unmatched: 5. The CDR3 sequence: CASSRTAGGYNEQFF. CDR3 bases: TGTGCCAGCAGTCGTACAGCGGGGGGCTACAATGAGCAGTTCTTC.

This clonotype was observed many times. This chain connects TRBV5-1 to TRBJ2-5; maybe TRBD2 (6 bases). Looked up from germline, CDR1 is SGHRS and CDR2 is YFSETQ. CDR3 length equals 14 residues. With 2 bases removed from V and 2 bases from J, the gap between germline ends came to 10 bases. The CDR3: CASSFSGGQETQYF. The CDR3 nucleotides are TGCGCCAGCAGCTTTAGCGGCGGGCAAGAGACCCAGTACTTC. Drawing the rest from reference TRBV5-1 and TRBJ2-5, the complete variable domain is KAGVTQTPRYLIKTRGQQVTLSCSPISGHRSVSWYQQTPGQGLQFLFEYFSETQRNKGNFPGRFSGRQFSNSRSEMNVSTLELGDSALYLCASSFSGGQETQYFGPGTRLLVL.

The table lists this clonotype with a few counts. The gene calls are TRBV18 and TRBJ2-4; TRBD1 might be the D (6 bases). This CDR3 is built from 15 residues. Germline V gene data show CDR1 as KGHSH and CDR2 as LQKENI. V shed 4 bases and J shed 1 base, with 11 bases lying between them. The CDR3 bases are TGTGCCAGCTCACAACAGGGACCGGCCAAAAACATTCAGTACTTC. This translates into CASSQQGPAKNIQYF.

This clonotype was detected only a few times. The CDR3: CSARLRQYNEQFF. In DNA, the CDR3 is TGCAGTGCTAGACTAAGACAGTACAATGAGCAGTTCTTC. The rearrangement uses TRBV20-1 and TRBJ2-1, with a tentative D call TRBD1 (5 bases). V gave up 2 bases and J gave up 4 bases, with 9 bases separating them. Looked up from germline, CDR1 is DFQATT and CDR2 is SNEGSKA (reference sequence). The CDR3 sequence is 13 residues long.

This clonotype appeared many times. This chain uses TRBV29-1 with TRBJ2-7; 7 bases line up with TRBD2. The V gene end was trimmed by 2 bases and the J gene end by 6 bases; junction bases not matched to a gene: 7. CDR3 length: 13 amino acids. The germline gives CDR1 SQVTM, CDR2 ANQGSEA. The CDR3 DNA follows: TGCAGCGTTGAACGGACGGGAGGCCTCGAGCAGTACTTC. Its translation is CSVERTGGLEQYF.

The chain links TRBV6-5 to TRBJ1-1; a weak D match, TRBD1 (6 bases). CDR1 is MNHEY, CDR2 SVGAGI, per germline. The CDR3 runs to 12 residues. The germline V and J ends were trimmed by 0 bases and 11 bases, with 10 bases remaining between them. CDR3 region: CASSYSTGAAFF. The CDR3 bases are TGTGCCAGCAGTTACTCGACAGGTGCGGCTTTCTTT.